Presented here are 21 T cell receptor beta chains from one specimen sequenced in a study of shared clonotypes between healthy human individuals (TCRdb year 2020). The method was the immunoSEQ multiplex PCR assay. In its TCRdb copy, this immuneACCESS table keeps in-frame sequences only and misses some clones. Where compared with another copy, unresolved V genes explain less than half of these, and the others have no known cause. The sample data list fewer than 3 million clones, and 92% of these were observed just once. The ten largest account for 0.37% of the sample. Specimen: naive CD4+ T cells from PBMCs. What this sample's cell subset or site label stands for: CD45RA+ positively selected. These receptor sequences come from a man aged 18 to 35 in good health. Some clones in this sample may be carry-over from other donors' samples.

The rearrangement links TRBV30 to TRBJ1-5; D unclear. Looked up from germline, CDR1 is GTSNPN and CDR2 is SVGIG (reference sequence). This CDR3 has 9 residues. Trimming cost V 4 bases and J 5 bases, with 0 bases left between them. CDR3 region: CAWNQPQHF. DNA for the CDR3: TGTGCCTGGAATCAGCCCCAGCATTTT.

The chain uses TRBV9 and TRBJ2-5; D tentatively fits TRBD1 or TRBD2 (5 bases each). Per germline, CDR1 SGDLS and CDR2 YYNGEE. The CDR3 spans 14 residues. V was trimmed by 3 bases and J by 5 bases, leaving 14 bases between them. The CDR3 region is CASSERAWGETQYF. CDR3 coding DNA: TGTGCCAGCAGCGAGAGGGCCTGGGGGGAGACCCAGTACTTC.

This clone was observed once. This sequence joins TRBV7-2 and TRBJ2-1; 14 nucleotides match TRBD2. The CDR3 sequence is 16 residues long. Germline loops: CDR1 SGHTA, CDR2 FQGNSA. V trimming: 1 base; J trimming: 8 bases; junction bases outside the gene matches: 4. CDR3 sequence: CASSLGLAGGQHEQFF. The CDR3 DNA follows: TGTGCCAGCAGCTTAGGACTAGCGGGAGGGCAGCATGAGCAGTTCTTC.

The rearrangement links TRBV10-3 to TRBJ2-2; the match to TRBD2 covers 8 bases. Germline CDR1 ENHRY, CDR2 SYGVKD. The CDR3 length is 17 residues. The V gene end was trimmed by 6 bases and the J gene end by 2 bases; junction bases not matched to a gene: 11. Written as DNA, the CDR3 is TGTGCCATCAGCCCCCGGGGGGGGGCCGATAACACCGGGGAGCTGTTTTTT. Residues: CAISPRGGADNTGELFF.

This clone is a singleton in its sample. The rearrangement links TRBV6-5 to TRBJ1-3; D is undetermined. Germline V gives CDR1 MNHEY, CDR2 SVGAGI. This CDR3 has 15 residues. V was cut by 6 bases and J by 0 bases, with 12 bases left in between. The CDR3 protein is CASSRGTDSGNTIYF. The DNA for the CDR3 is TGTGCCAGCAGCCGGGGAACGGACTCTGGAAACACCATATATTTT.

This chain links TRBV4-1 with TRBJ1-3, with no clear D. The V and J ends lost 0 bases and 9 bases respectively, with 18 bases between them. The V gene's germline CDR1 is MGHRA and CDR2 YSYEKL. The CDR3 contains 16 residues. The CDR3 DNA reads TGCGCCAGCAGCCAAGATCCCACCCCAAGTATGGGCACCATATATTTT. Translated: CASSQDPTPSMGTIYF.

The V gene is TRBV7-2, the J gene TRBJ1-2; weak D call: TRBD1 (6 bases). This CDR3 is built from 15 residues. The V gene's germline CDR1 is SGHTA and CDR2 FQGNSA. V was cut by 1 base and J by 6 bases, with 15 bases left in between. CDR3 sequence (DNA): TGTGCCAGCAGCTTAGTCGGGGGGCTTTATGATGGCTACACCTTC. Its translation: CASSLVGGLYDGYTF.

A note on this clone: A read error may produce the germline difference seen at one junction end. The V call is TRBV28, the J call TRBJ2-7; D uncertain. Per germline, CDR1 MDHEN and CDR2 SYDVKM. The CDR3 sequence is 11 residues long. The CDR3 DNA is TGTGCCAGCACCACGATGGAAGGGCTTAACTTC. This translates into CASTTMEGLNF.

V gene TRBV18 combines with J gene TRBJ1-1; the D gene is possibly TRBD1 (5 bases). This CDR3 has 14 amino acids. V lost 4 bases and J lost 0, with 9 bases in between. Germline V gene lookup returns CDR1 KGHSH and CDR2 LQKENI. In DNA, the CDR3 is TGTGCCAGCTCACAAGGGGTAATGAACACTGAAGCTTTCTTT. Protein sequence: CASSQGVMNTEAFF.

This clone was detected only once. The same CDR3 can be traced to other DNA sequences in this sample. The J gene is TRBJ2-3, the V gene TRBV15, with D unresolved. Germline-derived CDR1 and CDR2 are LNHNV and YYDKDF (reference sequence). V dropped 1 base and J dropped 0 bases, with 5 bases sitting between them. This CDR3 is built from 14 residues. The CDR3 spells CATSRGLSTDTQYF. DNA of the CDR3: TGTGCCACCAGCAGAGGCCTAAGCACAGATACGCAGTATTTT.

This chain links TRBV2 with TRBJ1-1; D is undetermined. This CDR3 is 13 amino acids long. The V end was cut by 8 bases, the J end by 1 base, with 11 bases between. The germline V gene encodes CDR1 SNHLY and CDR2 FYNNEI. The CDR3 protein is CASESDRNTEAFF. CDR3 coding DNA: TGTGCCAGCGAATCAGATAGGAACACTGAAGCTTTCTTT.

CDR3 residues: CAIIKDGTNYGYTF. In nucleotides, the CDR3 is TGCGCCATAATAAAGGACGGAACTAACTATGGCTACACCTTC. The V gene is TRBV10-2, the J gene TRBJ1-2, with D hard to call. CDR1 and CDR2 (germline): WSHSY, SAAADI. CDR3 length: 14 amino acids. V gave up 10 bases and J gave up 0 bases, with 15 bases separating them.

This chain connects TRBV7-2 to TRBJ2-7, with a tentative D call TRBD2 (6 bases). CDR1 and CDR2 from the germline V gene are SGHTA and FQGNSA. The CDR3 loop spans 15 amino acids. V was trimmed by 1 base and J by 5 bases, leaving 15 bases between them. CDR3 residues: CASSLGDGSWDEQYF. CDR3 bases: TGTGCCAGCAGCTTAGGGGACGGGAGTTGGGACGAGCAGTACTTC.

The V gene is TRBV11-1, the J gene TRBJ2-5; D gene unclear. CDR3 length: 15 residues. The V end was cut by 3 bases, the J end by 4 bases, with 15 bases between. Germline V gene sequence: CDR1 SGHAT, CDR2 FQDESV (reference sequence). This CDR3 is CASSFIPGIRETQYF. In DNA, the CDR3 is TGTGCCAGCAGCTTTATTCCTGGTATTCGAGAGACCCAGTACTTC.

The chain combines TRBV5-1 with TRBJ2-6; 9 bases are shared with TRBD1. CDR1 SGHRS and CDR2 YFSETQ come from the germline V gene. V was clipped by 4 bases and J by 0 bases; unmatched bases: 2. This CDR3 is 16 amino acids long. The CDR3 spells CASSQTGGSGANVLTF. Here the CDR3 DNA reads TGCGCCAGCAGCCAGACAGGGGGCTCTGGGGCCAACGTCCTGACTTTC.

The CDR3 reads CASSRGGISTDTQYF. CDR3 nucleotide sequence: TGCGCCAGCAGTAGGGGCGGGATTAGCACAGATACGCAGTATTTT. The chain combines TRBV4-1 with TRBJ2-3; D is possibly TRBD2 (6 bases). The CDR3 is made up of 15 amino acids. V shed 6 bases and J shed 0 bases, with 13 bases lying between them. CDR1 MGHRA and CDR2 YSYEKL come from the germline V gene.

The CDR3 here is CASSPQTGLEDTQYF. As DNA, the CDR3 is TGTGCCAGCTCACCACAGACAGGGTTGGAAGATACGCAGTATTTT. V gene TRBV18 combines with J gene TRBJ2-3, with 7 bases matching TRBD1. Losses at the gene ends were 1 base for V and 5 bases for J; bases not matched to a gene: 6. Germline V gene sequence: CDR1 KGHSH, CDR2 LQKENI. This CDR3 is 15 amino acids long.

The CDR3 DNA reads as TGTGCCAGCAGTTTAGAGGGCCCCTTAGGGGGTCAGCCCCAGCATTTT. This encodes CASSLEGPLGGQPQHF. The chain employs TRBV28 and TRBJ1-5; tentative D call: TRBD1 (6 bases). Trimming removed 2 bases from V and 6 bases from J, with 17 bases in between. CDR1 is MDHEN, CDR2 SYDVKM, per germline. The CDR3 runs 16 residues.

Here the CDR3 DNA reads TGTGCCGGCCAGGGGAACACCGGGGAGCTGTTTTTT. As protein: CAGQGNTGELFF. V gene TRBV6-6 combines with J gene TRBJ2-2, with a tentative D call TRBD1 (5 bases). Trimming cost V 11 bases and J 1 base, with 8 bases left between them. The CDR3 has 12 residues. CDR1 is MNHNY and CDR2 is SVGAGI in the germline V gene (reference sequence).

The chain has TRBV5-1 and TRBJ1-5, with D possibly being TRBD1 (6 bases). Germline lookup yields CDR1 SGHRS and CDR2 YFSETQ. Trimming cost V 0 bases and J 3 bases, with 10 bases left between them. The CDR3 spans 15 residues. CDR3 nucleotide sequence: TGCGCCAGCAGCTTGGTGACAGGCCCCAATCAGCCCCAGCATTTT. Encoded protein: CASSLVTGPNQPQHF.

In its sample, this clone was seen once. The chain links TRBV18 to TRBJ2-5, with D tentatively TRBD1 (5 bases). The CDR3 has 15 amino acids. Looked up from germline, CDR1 is KGHSH and CDR2 is LQKENI. The V gene lost 1 base and the J gene lost 5 bases, with 14 bases spanning the gap. The chain's CDR3 is CASSPLHHPGETQYF. In nucleotides, the CDR3 is TGTGCCAGCTCACCACTCCACCACCCAGGGGAGACCCAGTACTTC.